Listed below are T cell receptor beta chains from one sample, sequenced in a study of blood T cell repertoires in COVID-19. Method: immunoSEQ multiplex PCR; TCRdb's copy keeps in-frame clones and lacks some. The data contain 250,000 to 350,000 clones, around nine tenths of them seen just once; the ten biggest clones take up 0.7% to 0.9%. Sequencing input: peripheral blood. The origin of the receptors is a man aged 25-45 years with acute or convalescent COVID-19. Each CDR3 is given with its conserved first and last residue. Fields, in order: clone size, D gene, J gene, V gene, CDR3 length, CDR3 protein, CDR3 DNA. D genes are given only for firm matches. Only some rows state a clone size, as once, few, many or a class for expanded clones.

NA NA TRBJ1-3 TRBV29-1 12 CSVDLSGNTIYF TGCAGCGTTGATCTCTCTGGAAACACCATATATTTT
NA TRBD1 TRBJ2-2 TRBV5-1 15 CASSLDRADTGELFF TGCGCCAGCAGCCTGGACAGGGCGGACACCGGGGAGCTGTTTTTT
NA TRBD2 TRBJ2-1 TRBV27 17 CASSPLQTSGGSTEQFF TGTGCCAGCAGTCCTCTACAGACTAGCGGAGGTAGTACTGAGCAGTTCTTC
NA TRBD1 TRBJ2-5 TRBV3-1/TRBV3-2 15 CASSREQGALKTQYF TGTGCCAGCAGTCGGGAACAGGGGGCTTTAAAGACCCAGTACTTC
NA NA TRBJ1-2 TRBV4-1 15 CASSQSAGVVYGYTF TGCGCCAGCAGCCAATCGGCAGGTGTGGTCTATGGCTACACCTTC
NA TRBD2 TRBJ2-2 TRBV7-8 16 CASCLGGAGGVGELFF TGTGCCAGCTGCCTTGGGGGAGCGGGAGGAGTCGGGGAGCTGTTTTTT
NA TRBD2 TRBJ2-7 TRBV28 15 CASSLITSGRGEQYF TGTGCCAGCAGTTTGATCACTAGCGGGCGAGGCGAGCAGTACTTC
NA TRBD1 TRBJ1-5 TRBV27 16 CASSSTRTGPAGPQHF TGTGCCAGCAGTTCCACTCGGACAGGGCCTGCGGGGCCCCAGCATTTT
NA NA TRBJ2-3 TRBV5-4 14 CASSLTTSTDTQYF TGTGCCAGCAGCTTGACTACAAGCACAGATACGCAGTATTTT
NA NA TRBJ1-1 TRBV18 16 CASSNSEAGVFAEAFF TGTGCCAGCTCAAACTCAGAGGCAGGGGTTTTCGCTGAAGCTTTCTTT
NA TRBD1 TRBJ2-1 TRBV28 16 CASTIWGQGIRNEQFF TGTGCCAGCACCATATGGGGACAGGGGATCCGCAATGAGCAGTTCTTC
NA TRBD1 TRBJ1-2 TRBV2 15 CASSEAAGGFYGYTF TGTGCCAGCAGTGAAGCAGCAGGGGGCTTCTATGGCTACACCTTC
few NA TRBJ2-7 TRBV10-1 15 CASSHLRDCSYEQYF TGCGCCAGCAGCCACCTCCGGGACTGCTCCTACGAGCAGTACTTC
NA NA TRBJ2-1 TRBV5-4 15 CASSGTGTSGNEQFF TGTGCCAGCAGCGGAACAGGGACCAGCGGCAATGAGCAGTTCTTC
NA NA TRBJ1-3 TRBV5-1 14 CASSFTLAPGTIYF TGCGCCAGCAGCTTCACATTGGCCCCAGGCACCATATATTTT
NA TRBD2 TRBJ2-1 TRBV5-4 15 CASSAAQRGVLEQFF TGTGCCAGCAGCGCAGCGCAGCGGGGGGTGCTTGAGCAGTTCTTC
NA NA TRBJ2-5 TRBV4-2 14 CASSSGVVQETQYF TGTGCCAGCAGCTCGGGGGTGGTTCAAGAGACCCAGTACTTC
NA TRBD2 TRBJ2-7 TRBV11-2 15 CASSLPLAANYEQYF TGTGCCAGCAGCTTACCGCTAGCGGCGAACTACGAGCAGTACTTC
NA TRBD2 TRBJ2-1 TRBV27 24 CASSLMFGGGAGTSGILGYNEQFF TGTGCCAGCAGTTTAATGTTTGGAGGTGGTGCCGGGACTAGCGGGATTTTGGGTTACAATGAGCAGTTCTTC
NA TRBD2 TRBJ2-7 TRBV5-1 16 CASSFSGGAIFYEQYF TGCGCCAGCAGCTTTAGCGGGGGGGCTATTTTCTACGAGCAGTACTTC
NA TRBD1 TRBJ1-5 TRBV27 16 CASSLNRGLGNQPQHF TGTGCCAGCAGCCTCAACAGGGGCCTGGGCAATCAGCCCCAGCATTTT
NA NA TRBJ2-7 TRBV27 14 CASSPQDRAYEQYF TGTGCCAGCAGTCCGCAGGACAGAGCCTACGAGCAGTACTTC
NA TRBD1 TRBJ2-1 TRBV7-3 15 CASSSRGTGDGEQFF TGTGCCAGCAGCTCACGGGGGACAGGGGACGGTGAGCAGTTCTTC
NA NA TRBJ2-7 TRBV7-9 13 CASSQVSGREQYF TGTGCCAGCAGCCAAGTATCGGGGAGGGAGCAGTACTTC
NA NA TRBJ2-2 TRBV29-1 12 CSELNRSGELFF TGCAGTGAACTTAACAGATCGGGGGAGCTGTTTTTT
once TRBD1 TRBJ1-5 TRBV24-1 14 CATSDGDRSQPQHF TGTGCCACCAGTGATGGGGACAGAAGCCAGCCCCAGCATTTT
NA NA TRBJ1-5 TRBV19 16 CASSKGAGANNQPQHF TGTGCCAGTAGTAAAGGGGCGGGGGCGAACAATCAGCCCCAGCATTTT
NA NA TRBJ2-2 TRBV9 15 CASSPPRSLTGELFF TGTGCCAGCAGCCCCCCGAGGTCTTTGACCGGGGAGCTGTTTTTT
NA TRBD1 TRBJ1-1 TRBV28 15 CASSLTGGGGTEAFF TGTGCCAGCAGTTTAACAGGGGGGGGTGGCACTGAAGCTTTCTTT
NA NA TRBJ2-1 TRBV3-1/TRBV3-2 14 CASSQLIRENEQFF TGTGCCAGCAGCCAACTGATAAGGGAGAACGAGCAGTTCTTC
few NA TRBJ1-5 TRBV6-2/TRBV6-3 16 CASSYSIGYSYQPQHF TGTGCCAGCAGTTACTCGATCGGTTATAGCTATCAGCCCCAGCATTTT
NA NA TRBJ2-3 TRBV10-3 14 CAISAGSYTDTQYF TGTGCCATCAGTGCGGGATCCTACACAGATACGCAGTATTTT
NA NA TRBJ2-1 TRBV9 16 CASSVTGTGTYNEQFF TGTGCCAGCAGCGTAACCGGAACAGGGACCTACAATGAGCAGTTCTTC
NA NA TRBJ2-3 TRBV15 14 CATSRSPGADTQYF TGTGCCACCAGCAGATCCCCGGGAGCAGATACGCAGTATTTT
once NA TRBJ1-3 TRBV10-1 12 CASRGQGNTIYF TGCGCCAGCCGCGGACAGGGAAACACCATATATTTT
once NA TRBJ1-3 TRBV19 15 CASSIDWSSGNTIYF TGTGCCAGTAGTATTGACTGGAGCTCTGGAAACACCATATATTTT
NA TRBD2 TRBJ2-1 TRBV5-4 15 CASSSNLAGVVEQFF TGTGCCAGCAGCTCGAACCTAGCGGGAGTCGTTGAGCAGTTCTTC
NA NA TRBJ2-7 TRBV12-3/TRBV12-4 13 CASSFLSSYEQYF TGTGCCAGCAGTTTTCTCAGCTCCTACGAGCAGTACTTC
NA TRBD2 TRBJ2-2 TRBV11-2 16 CASSLDSRTRTGELFF TGTGCCAGCAGCTTAGATAGTCGGACTAGAACCGGGGAGCTGTTTTTT
NA NA TRBJ1-4 TRBV30 16 CAWGGGDRAFGEKLFF TGTGCCTGGGGCGGCGGGGACCGAGCATTCGGGGAAAAACTGTTTTTT
NA TRBD2 TRBJ2-1 TRBV28 15 CASSFAGGPVYEQFF TGTGCCAGCAGTTTCGCGGGAGGGCCGGTTTATGAGCAGTTCTTC
NA NA TRBJ2-7 TRBV27 18 CASSLGRGLRESSYEQYF TGTGCCAGCAGTTTAGGGCGGGGATTAAGGGAGAGCTCCTACGAGCAGTACTTC
NA TRBD1 TRBJ1-5 TRBV28 16 CASSSLRQGVRQPQHF TGTGCCAGCAGTTCCTTGCGACAGGGGGTTCGTCAGCCCCAGCATTTT
NA NA TRBJ2-5 TRBV9 15 CASSVAAGLRETQYF TGTGCCAGCAGCGTAGCGGCGGGGCTGAGAGAGACCCAGTACTTC
NA TRBD1 TRBJ1-2 TRBV2 13 CASRRDRGLGYTF TGTGCCAGCCGAAGGGACAGGGGGCTTGGCTACACCTTC
NA NA TRBJ1-1 TRBV10-3 17 CAPFTRGAQTMGTEAFF TGTGCCCCATTTACCCGGGGGGCGCAAACGATGGGGACTGAAGCTTTCTTT
NA NA TRBJ1-2 TRBV10-3 12 CAISEGRNGYTF TGTGCCATCAGTGAGGGCAGGAATGGCTACACCTTC
once NA TRBJ2-7 TRBV7-2 14 CASSLGPSTYEQYF TGTGCCAGCAGCTTAGGCCCTAGTACCTACGAGCAGTACTTC